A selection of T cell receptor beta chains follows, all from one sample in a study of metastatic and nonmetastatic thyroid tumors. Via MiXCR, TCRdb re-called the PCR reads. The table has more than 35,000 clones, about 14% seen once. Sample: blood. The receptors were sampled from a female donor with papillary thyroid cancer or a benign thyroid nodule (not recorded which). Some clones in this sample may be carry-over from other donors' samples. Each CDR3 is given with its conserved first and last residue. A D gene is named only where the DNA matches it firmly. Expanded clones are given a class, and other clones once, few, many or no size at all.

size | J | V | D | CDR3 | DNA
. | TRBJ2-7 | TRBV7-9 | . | CASSPARVSYEQYF | TGTGCCAGCAGCCCGGCCAGGGTTTCCTACGAGCAGTACTTC
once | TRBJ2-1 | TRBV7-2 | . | CASSSGLAADEQFF | TGTGCCAGCAGTTCCGGACTGGCGGCGGATGAGCAGTTCTTC
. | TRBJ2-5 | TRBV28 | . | CASSFAEGAGETQYF | TGTGCCAGCAGCTTCGCGGAGGGGGCGGGGGAGACCCAGTACTTC
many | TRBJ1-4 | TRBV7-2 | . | CASSLNGPATNEKLFF | TGTGCCAGCAGCCTTAACGGGCCTGCAACTAATGAAAAACTGTTTTTT
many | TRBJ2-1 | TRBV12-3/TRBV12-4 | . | CASSPTPLPGSYNEQFF | TGTGCCAGCAGTCCCACCCCCTTACCCGGTTCCTACAATGAGCAGTTCTTC
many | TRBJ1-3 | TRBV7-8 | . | CASSVTDAGNTIYF | TGTGCCAGCAGCGTCACGGACGCTGGAAACACCATATATTTT
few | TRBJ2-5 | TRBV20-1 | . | CSAHEGQGGETQYF | TGCAGTGCCCATGAAGGGCAGGGAGGAGAGACCCAGTACTTC
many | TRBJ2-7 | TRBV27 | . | CASSSDRFYEQYF | TGTGCCAGCAGTTCGGACAGATTCTACGAGCAGTACTTC
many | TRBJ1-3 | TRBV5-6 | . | CASSLTTGNTIYF | TGTGCCAGCAGCTTGACAACAGGAAACACCATATATTTT
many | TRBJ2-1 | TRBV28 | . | CASSFTSDFYNEQFF | TGTGCCAGCAGTTTTACATCGGACTTTTACAATGAGCAGTTCTTC
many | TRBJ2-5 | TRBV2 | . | CASLDTEGETQYF | TGTGCCAGCCTTGATACCGAAGGGGAGACCCAGTACTTC
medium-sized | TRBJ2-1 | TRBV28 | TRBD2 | CASTFSGRYNEQFF | TGTGCCAGCACCTTTAGCGGGCGGTACAATGAGCAGTTCTTC
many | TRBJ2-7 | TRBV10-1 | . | CASSTSGGYEQYF | TGCGCCAGCAGTACCTCCGGGGGCTACGAGCAGTACTTC
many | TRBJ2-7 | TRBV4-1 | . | CASSRDLAPEQYF | TGCGCCAGCAGCCGGGACTTGGCCCCCGAGCAGTACTTC
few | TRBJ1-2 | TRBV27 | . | CASSEARSGYTF | TGTGCCAGCTCTGAGGCTCGATCGGGCTACACCTTC
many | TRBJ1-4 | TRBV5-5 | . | CASSSPGGGGEKLFF | TGTGCCAGCAGTTCCCCGGGAGGGGGAGGAGAAAAACTGTTTTTT
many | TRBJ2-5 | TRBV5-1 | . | CASCPGMAETQYF | TGCGCCAGCTGCCCAGGGATGGCGGAGACCCAGTACTTC
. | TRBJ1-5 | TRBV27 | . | CASSIYLAGDQPQHF | TGTGCCAGCAGTATTTATTTGGCAGGGGATCAGCCCCAGCATTTT